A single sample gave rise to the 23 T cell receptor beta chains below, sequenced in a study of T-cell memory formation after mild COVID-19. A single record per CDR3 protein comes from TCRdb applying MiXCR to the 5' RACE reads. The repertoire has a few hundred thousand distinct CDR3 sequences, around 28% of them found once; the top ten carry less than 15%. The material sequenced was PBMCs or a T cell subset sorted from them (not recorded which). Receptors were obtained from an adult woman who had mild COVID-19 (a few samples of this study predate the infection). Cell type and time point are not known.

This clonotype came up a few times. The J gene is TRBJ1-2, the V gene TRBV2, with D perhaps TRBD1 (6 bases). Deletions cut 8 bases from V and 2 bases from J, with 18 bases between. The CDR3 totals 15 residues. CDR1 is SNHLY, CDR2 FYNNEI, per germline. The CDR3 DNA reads TGTGCCAGCCCACGGAGGGCAGGGGAAAACTATGGCTACACCTTC. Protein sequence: CASPRRAGENYGYTF.

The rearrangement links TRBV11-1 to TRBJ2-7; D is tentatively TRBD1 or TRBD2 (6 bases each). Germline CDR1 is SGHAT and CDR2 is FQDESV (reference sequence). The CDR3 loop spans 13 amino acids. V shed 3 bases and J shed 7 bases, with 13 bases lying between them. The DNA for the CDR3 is TGTGCCAGCAGCTTGAGCAGGGGAGGAGAGCAGTACTTC. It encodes CASSLSRGGEQYF.

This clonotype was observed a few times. The CDR3 DNA reads TGTGCCGAGCAGGGCCCTCATGGCTACACCTTC. Translated, it gives CAEQGPHGYTF. V gene TRBV7-9 combines with J gene TRBJ1-2; tentative D call: TRBD1 (5 bases). Germline V gene sequence: CDR1 SEHNR, CDR2 FQNEAQ (reference sequence). The CDR3 totals 11 residues. Trimming pared 11 bases from V and 6 bases from J, leaving 13 bases between.

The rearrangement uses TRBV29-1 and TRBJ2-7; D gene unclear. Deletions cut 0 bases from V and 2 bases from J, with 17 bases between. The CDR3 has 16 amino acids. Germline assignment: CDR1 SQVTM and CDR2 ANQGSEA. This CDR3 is CSVEDPGLTDTYEQYF. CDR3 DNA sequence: TGCAGCGTTGAAGACCCGGGTCTTACCGATACCTACGAGCAGTACTTC.

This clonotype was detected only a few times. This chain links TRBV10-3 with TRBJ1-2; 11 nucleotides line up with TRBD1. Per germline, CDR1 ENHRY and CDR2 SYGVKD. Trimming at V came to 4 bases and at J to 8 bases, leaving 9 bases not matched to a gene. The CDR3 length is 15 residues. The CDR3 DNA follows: TGTGCCATCAGTGGGACAGGGGGCCCTCTGGAGGGCTACACCTTC. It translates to CAISGTGGPLEGYTF.

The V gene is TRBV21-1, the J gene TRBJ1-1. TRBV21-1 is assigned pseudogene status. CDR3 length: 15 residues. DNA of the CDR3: TGTGCCAGCAGCATCGTTGGCCCCATGAACACTGAAGCTTTCTTT. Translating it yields CASSIVGPMNTEAFF.

CDR3 region: CASSQEGGLAGEETQYF. DNA for the CDR3: TGTGCCAGCAGCCAAGAAGGGGGACTAGCGGGGGAAGAGACCCAGTACTTC. This sequence joins TRBV3-1 and TRBJ2-5, with 14 bases lining up with TRBD2. Germline V gives CDR1 LGHDT, CDR2 YNNKEL (reference sequence). V trimming: 0 bases; J trimming: 3 bases; junction bases outside the gene matches: 3. This CDR3 contains 17 residues.

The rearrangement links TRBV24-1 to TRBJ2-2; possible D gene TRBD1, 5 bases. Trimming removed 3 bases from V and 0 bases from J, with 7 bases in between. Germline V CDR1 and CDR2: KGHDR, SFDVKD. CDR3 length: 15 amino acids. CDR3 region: CATSDAGTNTGELFF. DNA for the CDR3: TGTGCCACCAGTGATGCAGGGACGAACACCGGGGAGCTGTTTTTT.

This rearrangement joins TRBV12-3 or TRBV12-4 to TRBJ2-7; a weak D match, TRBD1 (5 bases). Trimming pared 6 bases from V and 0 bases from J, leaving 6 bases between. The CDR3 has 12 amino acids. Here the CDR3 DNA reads TGTGCCAGCAGGGACAACTCCTACGAGCAGTACTTC. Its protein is CASRDNSYEQYF.

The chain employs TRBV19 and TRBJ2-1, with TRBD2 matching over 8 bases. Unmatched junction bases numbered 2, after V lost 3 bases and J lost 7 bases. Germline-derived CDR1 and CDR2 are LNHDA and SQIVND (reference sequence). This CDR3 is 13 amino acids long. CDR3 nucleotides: TGTGCCAGTAGTATGAAGCGGGAGAATGAGCAGTTCTTC. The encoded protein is CASSMKRENEQFF.

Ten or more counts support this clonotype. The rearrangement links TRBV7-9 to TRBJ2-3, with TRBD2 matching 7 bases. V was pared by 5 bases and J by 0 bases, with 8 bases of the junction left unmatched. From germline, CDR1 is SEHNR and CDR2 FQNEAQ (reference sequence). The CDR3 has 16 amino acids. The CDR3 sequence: CASSLIRAGSTDTQYF. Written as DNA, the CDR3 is TGTGCCAGCAGCCTAATCCGAGCGGGGAGCACAGATACGCAGTATTTT.

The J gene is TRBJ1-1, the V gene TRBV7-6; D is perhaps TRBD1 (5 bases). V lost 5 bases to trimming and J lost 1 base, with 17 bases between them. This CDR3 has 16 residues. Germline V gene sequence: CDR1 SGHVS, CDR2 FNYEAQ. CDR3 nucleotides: TGTGCCAGCAGCCCTAGCGGGGCAGGGAGGAACACTGAAGCTTTCTTT. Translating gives CASSPSGAGRNTEAFF.

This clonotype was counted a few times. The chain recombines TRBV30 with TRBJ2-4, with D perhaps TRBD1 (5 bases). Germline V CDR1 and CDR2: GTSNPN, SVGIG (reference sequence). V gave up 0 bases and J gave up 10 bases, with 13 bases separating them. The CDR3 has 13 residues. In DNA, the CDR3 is TGTGCCTGGAGTGTACAAGGCCAGGGTATTCAGTACTTC. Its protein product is CAWSVQGQGIQYF.

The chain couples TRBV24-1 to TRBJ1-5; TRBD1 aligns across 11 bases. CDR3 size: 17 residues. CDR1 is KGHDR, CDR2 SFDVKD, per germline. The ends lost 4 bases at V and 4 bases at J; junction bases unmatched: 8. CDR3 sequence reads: CATSDTRTGGPNQPQHF. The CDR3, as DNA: TGTGCCACCAGTGACACGAGGACAGGGGGCCCGAATCAGCCCCAGCATTTT.

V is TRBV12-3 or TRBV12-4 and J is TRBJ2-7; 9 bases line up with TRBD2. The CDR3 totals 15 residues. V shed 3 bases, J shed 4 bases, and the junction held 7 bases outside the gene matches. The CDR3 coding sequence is TGTGCCAGCAGTTTTGGCGGGAGGGCTTGGTACGAGCAGTACTTC. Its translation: CASSFGGRAWYEQYF.

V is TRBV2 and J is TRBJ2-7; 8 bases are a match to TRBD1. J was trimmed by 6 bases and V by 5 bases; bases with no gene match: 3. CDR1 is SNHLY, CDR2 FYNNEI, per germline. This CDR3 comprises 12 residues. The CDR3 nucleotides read TGTGCCAGCAGTAGACAGGGGAGCGAGCAGTACTTC. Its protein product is CASSRQGSEQYF.

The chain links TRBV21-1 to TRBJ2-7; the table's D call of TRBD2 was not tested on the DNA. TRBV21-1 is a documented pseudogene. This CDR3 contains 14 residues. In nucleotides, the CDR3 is TGTGCCAGCAGCAAACTAGCGGGGGCCTACGAGCAGTACTTC. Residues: CASSKLAGAYEQYF.

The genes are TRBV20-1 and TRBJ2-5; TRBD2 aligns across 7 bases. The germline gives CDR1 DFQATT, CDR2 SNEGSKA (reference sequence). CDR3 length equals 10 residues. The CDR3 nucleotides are TGCCCTGGGGGGGAAGAGACCCAGTACTTC. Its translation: CPGGEETQYF.

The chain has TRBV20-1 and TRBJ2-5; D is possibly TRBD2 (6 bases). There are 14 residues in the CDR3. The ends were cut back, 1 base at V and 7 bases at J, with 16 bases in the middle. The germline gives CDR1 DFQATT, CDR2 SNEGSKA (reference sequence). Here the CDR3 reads CSARVRTVGGTQYF. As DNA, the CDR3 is TGCAGTGCTAGAGTCCGGACGGTGGGGGGGACCCAGTACTTC.

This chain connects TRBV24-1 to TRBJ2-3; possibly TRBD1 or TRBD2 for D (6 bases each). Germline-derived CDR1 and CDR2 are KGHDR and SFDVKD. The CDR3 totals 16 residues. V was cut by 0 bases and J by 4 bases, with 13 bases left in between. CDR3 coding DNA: TGTGCCACCAGTGATTTGCTGAAGGGGGGCCCAGATACGCAGTATTTT. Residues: CATSDLLKGGPDTQYF.

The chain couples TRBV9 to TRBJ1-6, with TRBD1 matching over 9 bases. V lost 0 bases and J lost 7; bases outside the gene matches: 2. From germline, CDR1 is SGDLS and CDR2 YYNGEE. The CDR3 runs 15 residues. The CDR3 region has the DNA TGTGCCAGCAGCGTAGAAGGGACAGGGAATTCACCCCTCCACTTT. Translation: CASSVEGTGNSPLHF.

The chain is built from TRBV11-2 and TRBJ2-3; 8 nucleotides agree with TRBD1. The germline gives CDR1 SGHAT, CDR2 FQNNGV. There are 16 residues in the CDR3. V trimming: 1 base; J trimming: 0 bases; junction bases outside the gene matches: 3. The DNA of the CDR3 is TGTGCCAGCAGCTTAGTCAGGGGGCCCAGCACAGATACGCAGTATTTT. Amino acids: CASSLVRGPSTDTQYF.

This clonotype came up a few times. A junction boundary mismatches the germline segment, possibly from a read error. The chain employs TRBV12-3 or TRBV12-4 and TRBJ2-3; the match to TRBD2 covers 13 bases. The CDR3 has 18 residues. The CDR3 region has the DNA TGTGCCAGCAGTTCACTAGCGGGGGGGTTTTTTCGCACGGATACGCAGTATTTT. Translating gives CASSSLAGGFFRTDTQYF.